This entry features one T cell receptor (beta chain) sequence. Its specificity is not known. Genomic DNA belonging to each subset was distributed in equal measure over several immunoSEQ plates. Sequencing used immunoSEQ multiplex PCR; TCRdb keeps in-frame clones, though not all of them. The sample holds 1.5 million to 2.5 million clones; about 94% are singletons and the top ten take under 1.5%. This entry is derived from a study of shared clonotypes between healthy human individuals. Study-wide background: CD4 naive and memory got three plates each, CD8 naive two, CD8 memory one. Study-level findings and limits: Donor clonotype sharing was expected to depend on sequencing depth. Generally, estimated richness proved larger in naive subsets than it did in memory subsets.

After removal of 4 bases from V and 8 bases from J, the junction contained 2 bases not matched to a gene. Germline V lookup: CDR1 MDHEN, CDR2 SYDVKM. The CDR3 runs 12 residues. CD45RO-negative cells were positively selected for CCR7, leaving out terminally differentiated effector memory CD45RA+ cells. Sequenced: naive CD8+ T cells sorted from blood. The origin of this receptor is a man between 18 and 35 years old in good health. The chain has TRBV28 and TRBJ1-1; 9 nucleotides line up with TRBD1. CDR3 DNA: TGTGCCAGCAGTTGGGACAGGGTGGAAGCTTTCTTT. It codes for CASSWDRVEAFF.